This entry lists 29 T cell receptor beta chains sequenced from one sample in a study of radiation and T cells in renal cell carcinoma. Some clones are missing from TCRdb's copy, which holds only in-frame ones; the method was immunoSEQ multiplex PCR. The sample contains under 150,000 clones, around four fifths of which appear only once. Time point specified: blood 2 weeks post-SBRT. Noted treatment: 15 Gy SBRT to primary tumor, nephrectomy 4 weeks later. The specimen was blood, collected from a patient whose treatment included radiotherapy and nephrectomy. The receptors here all came from a woman aged 55-70 years with renal cell carcinoma.

The rearrangement uses TRBV7-6 and TRBJ1-4; a weak D match, TRBD1 (5 bases). CDR1 and CDR2 (germline): SGHVS, FNYEAQ. The CDR3 is 14 residues long. V was clipped by 1 base and J by 7 bases, with 10 bases between them. CDR3 sequence: CASSLGRQGEKLFF. CDR3 coding DNA: TGTGCCAGCAGCTTAGGGCGGCAGGGTGAAAAACTGTTTTTT.

This clone was counted a few times. The chain uses TRBV2 and TRBJ1-5; D call uncertain. Germline-derived CDR1 and CDR2 are SNHLY and FYNNEI. The CDR3 runs 13 residues. V was trimmed by 3 bases and J by 9 bases, leaving 12 bases between them. The DNA of the CDR3 is TGTGCCAGCAGTGAGGATCGGTATATGCCCCAGCATTTT. It codes for CASSEDRYMPQHF. The full variable domain, with the rest looked up from reference TRBV2 and TRBJ1-5, is EPEVTQTPSHQVTQMGQEVILRCVPISNHLYFYWYRQILGQKVEFLVSFYNNEISEKSEIFDDQFSVERPDGSNFTLKIRSTKLEDSAMYFCASSEDRYMPQHFGDGTRLSIL.

V and J are TRBV6-5 and TRBJ2-7, with TRBD2 as a possible D gene (6 bases). Germline V CDR1 and CDR2: MNHEY, SVGAGI. The CDR3 is made up of 13 amino acids. V was clipped by 7 bases and J by 7 bases, with 17 bases between them. The CDR3 loop is CASKTGLLGEQYF. The CDR3 DNA follows: TGTGCCAGCAAAACCGGACTACTAGGTGAGCAGTACTTC.

The chain uses TRBV4-3 and TRBJ2-7; 8 bases are a match to TRBD1. Germline-derived CDR1 and CDR2 are LGHNA and YSLEER. This CDR3 has 17 amino acids. V gave up 1 base and J gave up 4 bases; unmatched junction bases: 12. The CDR3 here is CASSQVQAGTGLYEQYF. CDR3 in DNA: TGCGCCAGCAGCCAAGTTCAGGCCGGGACAGGTCTTTACGAGCAGTACTTC.

This rearrangement joins TRBV5-1 to TRBJ2-7, with D possibly being TRBD1 (6 bases). V lost 2 bases, J lost 5 bases, and 14 bases lay in between. This CDR3 region has 14 residues. From germline, CDR1 is SGHRS and CDR2 YFSETQ. CDR3 coding DNA: TGCGCCAGCAGCTTAAGAACAGGGATAAACGAGCAGTACTTC. Translation: CASSLRTGINEQYF.

The rearrangement uses TRBV5-4 and TRBJ1-2; no clear D. Trimming shortened V by 2 bases and J by 5 bases, and 13 bases separated the two germline ends. The CDR3 length is 14 residues. Per germline, CDR1 SGHNT and CDR2 YYREEE (reference sequence). CDR3 amino acids: CASSFAAGGYGYTF. In DNA form, the CDR3 reads TGTGCCAGCAGCTTCGCAGCGGGCGGGTATGGCTACACCTTC. The complete variable domain, with remaining parts taken from reference TRBV5-4 and TRBJ1-2, reads ETGVTQSPTHLIKTRGQQVTLRCSSQSGHNTVSWYQQALGQGPQFIFQYYREEENGRGNFPPRFSGLQFPNYSSELNVNALELDDSALYLCASSFAAGGYGYTFGSGTRLTVV.

V usage is TRBV7-2 and J usage is TRBJ1-2, with D unresolved. Deletions cut 3 bases from V and 4 bases from J, with 12 bases between. Germline loops: CDR1 SGHTA, CDR2 FQGNSA. This CDR3 has 14 residues. As DNA, the CDR3 is TGTGCCAGCAGCTTCCAACGGCAGATCTATGGCTACACCTTC. Translated: CASSFQRQIYGYTF.

The chain links TRBV6-1 to TRBJ1-6, with D uncertain. Trimming took off 1 base at V and 9 bases at J, with 10 bases between the two ends. There are 14 residues in the CDR3. The germline V gene has CDR1 MNHNS and CDR2 SASEGT. CDR3 sequence: CASSEVDDRSPLHF. The DNA of the CDR3 is TGTGCCAGCAGTGAAGTCGACGATCGTTCACCCCTCCACTTT.

This clone has only one observation. The V gene is TRBV6-4, the J gene TRBJ2-4; 7 bases are shared with TRBD1. V was clipped by 2 bases and J by 8 bases; unmatched bases: 3. Germline CDR1 reads MRHNA; CDR2 reads SNTAGT. The CDR3 loop spans 13 amino acids. In nucleotides, the CDR3 is TGTGCCAGCAGTGACAGACAGGGAGACATTCAGTACTTC. It translates to CASSDRQGDIQYF.

This chain joins TRBV4-1 and TRBJ2-2; D is possibly TRBD1 or TRBD2 (6 bases each). The CDR3 totals 16 residues. Germline CDR1 MGHRA, CDR2 YSYEKL. The V end lost 4 bases, the J end lost 5 bases, and 17 bases lay between the germline ends. For the CDR3, the DNA is TGCGCCAGCAGCCCCCCCGGGAAAGGGGGGACCGGGGAGCTGTTTTTT. Amino acids: CASSPPGKGGTGELFF.

The chain couples TRBV19 to TRBJ1-1; no clear D gene. Germline-derived CDR1 and CDR2 are LNHDA and SQIVND (reference sequence). This CDR3 is 14 amino acids long. Between the trimmed V and J ends, which lost 1 base and 1 base, there was a span of 7 bases. CDR3 sequence reads: CASSIASANTEAFF. Written as DNA, the CDR3 is TGTGCCAGTAGTATAGCTTCCGCGAACACTGAAGCTTTCTTT.

This chain uses TRBV7-6 with TRBJ1-5; no clear D. Per germline, CDR1 SGHVS and CDR2 FNYEAQ. This CDR3 spans 17 amino acids. V was pared by 1 base and J by 0 bases, with 13 bases between. The CDR3 sequence is CASSLEAGRISNQPQHF. CDR3 DNA: TGTGCCAGCAGCTTAGAGGCCGGCAGAATTAGCAATCAGCCCCAGCATTTT. Complete variable domain (other parts from reference TRBV7-6 and TRBJ1-5): GAGVSQSPRYKVTKRGQDVALRCDPISGHVSLYWYRQALGQGPEFLTYFNYEAQQDKSGLPNDRFSAERPEGSISTLTIQRTEQRDSAMYRCASSLEAGRISNQPQHFGDGTRLSIL.

The V and J genes are TRBV6-5 and TRBJ2-1, with TRBD2 matching 12 bases. The CDR3 covers 16 residues. Germline assignment: CDR1 MNHEY and CDR2 SVGAGI. Trimming removed 4 bases from V and 7 bases from J; junction bases left unmatched: 8. CDR3 residues: CASSSRLAGEQNEQFF. CDR3 DNA sequence: TGTGCCAGCAGTTCCCGACTAGCGGGGGAACAAAATGAGCAGTTCTTC.

This chain links TRBV2 with TRBJ1-6, with D perhaps TRBD1 (5 bases). Germline V gives CDR1 SNHLY, CDR2 FYNNEI. V was pared by 10 bases and J by 10 bases, with 20 bases between. The CDR3 totals 14 residues. The CDR3 region has the DNA TGTGCCACCTCCCTCGGGGCAGCTAACTCACCCCTCCACTTT. This codes for CATSLGAANSPLHF.

This chain joins TRBV11-1 and TRBJ2-7; TRBD1 is a possible D gene (5 bases). From germline, CDR1 is SGHAT and CDR2 FQDESV (reference sequence). Trimming stripped 1 base from V and 4 bases from J, with 8 bases between. CDR3 length: 13 residues. This CDR3 reads CASSLDRQYEQYF. Here the CDR3 DNA reads TGTGCCAGCAGCTTAGATCGACAGTACGAGCAGTACTTC. The entire variable domain, with the rest obtained from reference TRBV11-1 and TRBJ2-7, is as follows: EAEVAQSPRYKITEKSQAVAFWCDPISGHATLYWYRQILGQGPELLVQFQDESVVDDSQLPKDRFSAERLKGVDSTLKIQPAELGDSAMYLCASSLDRQYEQYFGPGTRLTVT.

This clone was found a few times. The CDR3 region has the DNA TGCAGCGTTGAGAGGCAGTTCACAGATACGCAGTATTTT. Translation: CSVERQFTDTQYF. The V and J genes are TRBV29-1 and TRBJ2-3; D gene unclear. The CDR3 is 13 residues long. Germline-derived CDR1 and CDR2 are SQVTM and ANQGSEA. V lost 3 bases, J lost 2 bases, and 9 bases lay in between.

This sequence joins TRBV19 and TRBJ1-1; 11 nucleotides match TRBD1. This CDR3 has 20 amino acids. Germline assignment: CDR1 LNHDA and CDR2 SQIVND (reference sequence). Trimming took 3 bases from V and 1 from J; bases not matched to a gene: 16. CDR3 sequence: CASSIPQPGQGVSRNTEAFF. Here the CDR3 DNA reads TGTGCCAGTAGTATCCCCCAACCGGGACAGGGGGTGTCCAGGAACACTGAAGCTTTCTTT. Looking up the rest from reference TRBV19 and TRBJ1-1 gives the full variable domain: DGGITQSPKYLFRKEGQNVTLSCEQNLNHDAMYWYRQDPGQGLRLIYYSQIVNDFQKGDIAEGYSVSREKKESFPLTVTSAQKNPTAFYLCASSIPQPGQGVSRNTEAFFGQGTRLTVV.

V usage is TRBV5-1 and J usage is TRBJ2-5; D gene unclear. The J call may be mistaken, given a closer DNA end match to TRBJ2-7. Germline V CDR1 and CDR2: SGHRS, YFSETQ. The CDR3 has 14 residues. The CDR3 nucleotides are TGCGCCAGCAGCTTAGAGGCCCACACCTACGAGCAGTACTTC. It codes for CASSLEAHTYEQYF.

The chain joins TRBV5-1 to TRBJ2-7, with TRBD2 matching over 9 bases. The CDR3 runs 14 residues. Trimming cost V 2 bases and J 3 bases; bases outside gene matches: 3. CDR1 SGHRS and CDR2 YFSETQ come from the germline V gene. The DNA of the CDR3 is TGCGCCAGCAGCTTTAGCGGGAGTCACTACGAGCAGTACTTC. Amino acid sequence: CASSFSGSHYEQYF.

In nucleotides, the CDR3 is TGTGCCAGCAGCCACCGGGGGGCTCAATATGAAAAACTGTTTTTT. Translated: CASSHRGAQYEKLFF. J is TRBJ1-4 and V is TRBV6-5, with D possibly TRBD1 on 6 matching bases. The CDR3 extends over 15 amino acids. Trimming removed 6 bases from V and 6 bases from J, with 17 bases in between. Germline V gene lookup returns CDR1 MNHEY and CDR2 SVGAGI.

V and J are TRBV5-6 and TRBJ2-4, with no clear D. In germline, CDR1 is SGHDT, CDR2 YYEEEE. Trimming removed 0 bases from V and 8 bases from J, with 12 bases in between. CDR3 length: 14 amino acids. The chain's CDR3 is CASSLVGVRDIQYF. The DNA of the CDR3 is TGTGCCAGCAGCTTGGTCGGAGTTAGAGACATTCAGTACTTC.

This clone was observed once. This chain uses TRBV7-9 with TRBJ2-7, with TRBD1 identical over 7 bases. This CDR3 comprises 14 residues. The J segment lost 3 bases and the V segment lost 5 bases, leaving 7 bases of the junction unmatched. Germline loops: CDR1 SEHNR, CDR2 FQNEAQ (reference sequence). The CDR3 coding sequence is TGTGCCAGCAGCCAACTAAACAGGGGCTACGAGCAGTACTTC. Translation gives CASSQLNRGYEQYF.

The V call is TRBV10-3, the J call TRBJ2-1, with 7 bases lining up with TRBD2. Looked up from germline, CDR1 is ENHRY and CDR2 is SYGVKD. CDR3 length equals 14 residues. V was pared by 9 bases and J by 6 bases, with 11 bases of the junction left unmatched. CDR3 amino acids: CAIEGGGSRNEQFF. In DNA form, the CDR3 reads TGTGCCATAGAGGGAGGCGGGAGTCGCAATGAGCAGTTCTTC.

The rearrangement links TRBV18 to TRBJ2-7; TRBD1 aligns across 9 bases. Germline trimming cut 8 bases from V and 2 bases from J; bases unmatched to any gene: 10. CDR1 and CDR2 from the germline V gene are KGHSH and LQKENI. This CDR3 is 15 amino acids long. The CDR3 loop is CASEGGTGFAYEQYF. In DNA form, the CDR3 reads TGTGCCAGCGAGGGCGGGACAGGGTTTGCCTACGAGCAGTACTTC.

Worth noting for this clone: The sample holds other DNA sequences that translate to the same CDR3. The chain couples TRBV27 to TRBJ2-3, with D perhaps TRBD2 (5 bases). CDR1 and CDR2 (germline): MNHEY, SMNVEV (reference sequence). This CDR3 is 12 amino acids long. The V end lost 2 bases, the J end lost 5 bases, and 5 bases lay between the germline ends. The DNA of the CDR3 is TGTGCCAGCAGTTTACGGGGAGATACGCAGTATTTT. Protein: CASSLRGDTQYF.

The V and J genes are TRBV6-5 and TRBJ2-5; 8 bases agree with TRBD2. Germline values: CDR1 MNHEY, CDR2 SVGAGI. Trimming cost V 2 bases and J 5 bases; bases outside gene matches: 10. The CDR3 has 16 residues. The CDR3: CASSYRTSHPRETQYF. The CDR3 nucleotides read TGTGCCAGCAGTTACAGGACTAGCCACCCGAGGGAGACCCAGTACTTC.

The chain is built from TRBV2 and TRBJ2-7; a possible D gene is TRBD2 (5 bases). The CDR3 is 14 amino acids. V lost 4 bases, J lost 0 bases, and 10 bases lay in between. From germline, CDR1 is SNHLY and CDR2 FYNNEI. This CDR3 reads CASSVEAGSYEQYF. For the CDR3, the DNA is TGTGCCAGCAGTGTGGAGGCCGGCTCCTACGAGCAGTACTTC.

V and J are TRBV6-1 and TRBJ2-3; TRBD2 is a possible D gene (5 bases). Germline V gene sequence: CDR1 MNHNS, CDR2 SASEGT. Trimming took off 9 bases at V and 4 bases at J, with 14 bases between the two ends. The CDR3 covers 13 residues. CDR3 nucleotide sequence: TGTGCCAGTATCCGCTATAGCGCAGATACGCAGTATTTT. As protein: CASIRYSADTQYF.

The chain has TRBV5-1 and TRBJ1-6, with a tentative D call TRBD1 (6 bases). Germline CDR1 is SGHRS and CDR2 is YFSETQ. The CDR3 extends over 15 amino acids. V gave up 0 bases and J gave up 4 bases, with 8 bases separating them. In nucleotides, the CDR3 is TGCGCCAGCAGCTTGGAAGGGGGGTATAATTCACCCCTCCACTTT. Translated: CASSLEGGYNSPLHF.